The TCR beta chain described here comes from a study of T cell responses to AZD1222 COVID-19 vaccine. The wider study: It was second doses at about 4 or about 12 weeks that were pooled.

Germline V lookup: CDR1 MGHRA, CDR2 YSYEKL. After removal of 3 bases from V and 8 bases from J, the junction contained 7 bases not matched to a gene. The CDR3 runs 14 residues. The study, taken as a whole, reports: It should be noted that donors were predominantly white British and more often female, and clonal diversity was possibly underestimated. Repertoire samples came only from after the peak T cell response. Baseline seropositivity characterized only a handful of AZD1222 recipients.

With regard to this clone: The antigen remains undetermined.

Assay used: immunoSEQ multiplex PCR; TCRdb lists only in-frame clones, some missing. The sample includes some 150,000 clones, approximately 90% of them seen just once. The sequenced sample was peripheral blood, obtained on day 0 of AZD1222 vaccination. The receptor was derived from an adult in good health. V is TRBV4-1 and J is TRBJ1-2; 9 bases map to TRBD1. CDR3 amino acids: CASSQGGTGSGYTF. For the CDR3, the DNA is TGCGCCAGCAGCCAGGGCGGGACAGGGAGCGGCTACACCTTC.